This entry lists 2 T cell receptor beta chains sequenced from one sample in a study of cytomegalovirus exposure and HLA in healthy donors. 60 Vbeta and 13 Jbeta primers were used in PCR. Profiled with immunoSEQ multiplex PCR; TCRdb holds only in-frame clones, not every one. The table includes about 180,000 clones, over 65% detected once. Sequencing used PBMCs. The receptors originated from a man aged 18 to 30 in good health and CMV-seronegative.

This chain joins TRBV5-1 and TRBJ2-1; D may be TRBD1 (5 bases). This CDR3 is 13 amino acids long. Deletions cut 2 bases from V and 13 bases from J, with 16 bases between. CDR1 SGHRS and CDR2 YFSETQ come from the germline V gene. CDR3 nucleotide sequence: TGCGCCAGCAGCTTCGACCTTCAGGGTGGCCAGTTCTTC. It codes for CASSFDLQGGQFF. Combining the CDR3 with reference TRBV5-1 and TRBJ2-1 gives the whole variable domain KAGVTQTPRYLIKTRGQQVTLSCSPISGHRSVSWYQQTPGQGLQFLFEYFSETQRNKGNFPGRFSGRQFSNSRSEMNVSTLELGDSALYLCASSFDLQGGQFFGPGTRLTVL.

This sequence joins TRBV5-1 and TRBJ2-7; 8 bases agree with TRBD2. Germline trimming cut 3 bases from V and 3 bases from J; bases unmatched to any gene: 2. The CDR3 extends over 13 amino acids. The germline CDR1 and CDR2 sequences are SGHRS and YFSETQ. CDR3 in DNA: TGCGCCAGCAGCTCGGGACTAGTCTACGAGCAGTACTTC. Translating it yields CASSSGLVYEQYF.